This is a list of T cell receptor beta chains from one sample in a study of early T cells in non-severe SARS-CoV-2 infection. TCRdb reprocessed the 5' RACE reads via MiXCR and lists one record per CDR3 protein. The top ten hold around 5.8% of the sample, which has tens of thousands of distinct CDR3 sequences, about 15% seen once. Sequences were obtained from whole blood. The receptors were sampled from an adult who was a healthcare worker with PCR-confirmed SARS-CoV-2 infection or an uninfected control (not recorded which). The CDR3 runs from the conserved cysteine through the conserved F or W. D genes are given only for firm matches. A clone size is listed for some rows: how often the clone was seen (once, few, many), or a class if it is expanded.

NA	TRBD2	TRBV30	TRBJ2-1	TGTGCCTGCCAGACTAGCGGGAGGCTCTACGGGGATGAGCAGTTCTTC	CACQTSGRLYGDEQFF
many	NA	TRBV27	TRBJ2-3	TGTGCCAGCAGGAGAGAAGTTTCAGCTACAGATACGCAGTATTTT	CASRREVSATDTQYF
NA	NA	TRBV20-1	TRBJ1-2	TGCAGTGCTCCAGGGGTTCACTATGGCTACACCTTC	CSAPGVHYGYTF
NA	TRBD1	TRBV7-9	TRBJ1-4	TGTGCCAGCAGCTCATCGACAGGGACTAATGAAAAACTGTTTTTT	CASSSSTGTNEKLFF
NA	TRBD1	TRBV6-2/TRBV6-3	TRBJ1-1	TGTGCCAGCAGCCGAATAGACAGGGTTATCGGGATCACTGAAGCTTTCTTT	CASSRIDRVIGITEAFF
NA	NA	TRBV12-3/TRBV12-4	TRBJ1-1	TGTGCCAGCAGTTGGTTGAACACTGAAGCTTTCTTT	CASSWLNTEAFF
NA	NA	TRBV11-2	TRBJ2-3	TGTGCCAGCAGCTTAGATCACACAGATACGCAGTATTTT	CASSLDHTDTQYF
NA	TRBD1	TRBV20-1	TRBJ1-1	TGCAGTGCTGCCGGGACAGGGGCTCTTGAAGCTTTCTTT	CSAAGTGALEAFF
few	NA	TRBV7-8	TRBJ2-4	TGTGCCAGCAGCACCAAAAACATTCAGTACTTC	CASSTKNIQYF
NA	NA	TRBV29-1	TRBJ2-7	TGCAGCGTTGTTAAGGACTACGAGCAGTACTTC	CSVVKDYEQYF